Only a few counts were recorded for the clone carrying this T cell receptor beta chain. Assay: immunoSEQ multiplex PCR; the TCRdb copy retains only in-frame clones and omits some. The sample records about 130,000 clones, less than 90% being singletons. This record comes from a study of blood T cell repertoires in COVID-19. Germline V gene lookup returns CDR1 ENHRY and CDR2 SYGVKD. This CDR3 has 12 residues. V was pared by 6 bases and J by 10 bases, with 3 bases of the junction left unmatched. The sequence derives from a woman in her forties or fifties who had recovered from COVID-19. This sequence joins TRBV10-3 and TRBJ2-1, with 10 positions matching TRBD2. Sequencing was done on a sample of PBMCs or T cells enriched from blood (not recorded which). The CDR3 here is CAIRRTSGEQFF. The CDR3 DNA sequence: TGTGCCATCAGGAGGACTAGCGGAGAGCAGTTCTTC.